This T cell receptor (beta chain) was sequenced for a study of blood T cells in healthy people across ages. Germline V CDR1 and CDR2: LNHNV, YYDKDF (reference sequence). Trimming shortened V by 1 base and J by 1 base, and 7 bases separated the two germline ends. CDR3 size: 14 residues. Together with a sample-barcoded 5' primer, a J-beta primer mix was included in a second PCR lasting about 6 to 11 cycles. TCRdb re-analysed the 5' RACE reads in MiXCR, keeping a single row per CDR3 protein. The repertoire has just over 800,000 distinct CDR3 sequences, about 59% of them found once; the top ten carry about a quarter.

This sequence originates from a man aged 25 to 40 in good health. The V gene is TRBV15, the J gene TRBJ2-5; perhaps TRBD2 as D (5 bases). The material sequenced was blood. For the CDR3, the DNA is TGTGCCACCAGCAGAGTCGGGGTCCAAGAGACCCAGTACTTC. It encodes CATSRVGVQETQYF.